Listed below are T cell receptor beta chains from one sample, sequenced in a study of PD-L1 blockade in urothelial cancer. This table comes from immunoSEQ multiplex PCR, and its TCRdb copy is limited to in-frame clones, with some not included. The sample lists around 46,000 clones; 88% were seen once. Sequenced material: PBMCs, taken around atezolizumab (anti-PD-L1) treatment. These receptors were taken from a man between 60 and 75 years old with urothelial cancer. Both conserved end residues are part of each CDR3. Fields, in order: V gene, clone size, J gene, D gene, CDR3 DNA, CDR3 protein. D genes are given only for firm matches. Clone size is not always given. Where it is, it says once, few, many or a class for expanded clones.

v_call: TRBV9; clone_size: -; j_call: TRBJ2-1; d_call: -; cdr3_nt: TGTGCCAGCAGCCTTGACAATGAGCAGTTCTTC; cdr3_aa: CASSLDNEQFF
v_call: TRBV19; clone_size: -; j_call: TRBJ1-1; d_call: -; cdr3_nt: TGTGCCAGTAATGTTGCGGGAAACACTGAAGCTTTCTTT; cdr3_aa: CASNVAGNTEAFF
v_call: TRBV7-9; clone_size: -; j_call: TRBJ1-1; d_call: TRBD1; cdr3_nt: TGTGCCAGCAGCTACGACAGGGCAGGGGACACTGAAGCTTTCTTT; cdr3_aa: CASSYDRAGDTEAFF
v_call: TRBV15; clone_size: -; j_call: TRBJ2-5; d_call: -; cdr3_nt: TGTGCCACCAGCAGAGCCGGGACTTACCAAGAGACCCAGTACTTC; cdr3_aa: CATSRAGTYQETQYF
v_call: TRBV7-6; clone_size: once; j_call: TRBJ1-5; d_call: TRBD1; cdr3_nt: TGTGCCAGCAGCTTAGGGGGACAGGGGCCAGATAGCAATCAGCCCCAGCATTTT; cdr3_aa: CASSLGGQGPDSNQPQHF
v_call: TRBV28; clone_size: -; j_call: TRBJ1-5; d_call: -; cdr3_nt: TGTGCCAGCAGTTCCCACACGGGGGGCAATCAGCCCCAGCATTTT; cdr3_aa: CASSSHTGGNQPQHF
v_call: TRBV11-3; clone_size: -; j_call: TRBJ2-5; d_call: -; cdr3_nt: TGTGCCAGCAGCTACAGAGTCGCCAAGTGGACCGGGGAAGAGACCCAGTACTTC; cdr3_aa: CASSYRVAKWTGEETQYF
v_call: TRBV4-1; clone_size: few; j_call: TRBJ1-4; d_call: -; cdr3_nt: TGCGCCAGCAGCCAAGAATGGGGCCTCGGGAGCGAAAAACTGTTTTTT; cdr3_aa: CASSQEWGLGSEKLFF
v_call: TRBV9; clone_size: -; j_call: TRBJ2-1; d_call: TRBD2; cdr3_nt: TGTGCCAGCGGCCTCGGGGGGGGGCGAGGGAATGAGCAGTTCTTC; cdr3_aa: CASGLGGGRGNEQFF
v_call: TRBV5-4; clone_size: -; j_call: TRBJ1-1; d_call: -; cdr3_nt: TGTGCCAGCAGCTTGGAGAGACGGGGCACTGAAGCTTTCTTT; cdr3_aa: CASSLERRGTEAFF
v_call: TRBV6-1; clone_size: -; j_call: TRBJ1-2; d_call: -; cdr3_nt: TGTGCCAGCAGTGTAGAGGAGAGTGGCTATGGCTACACCTTC; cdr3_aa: CASSVEESGYGYTF
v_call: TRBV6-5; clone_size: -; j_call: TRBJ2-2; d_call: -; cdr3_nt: TGTGCCAGCAGTTACTACCAGGGTTCCGGGGAGCTGTTTTTT; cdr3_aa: CASSYYQGSGELFF
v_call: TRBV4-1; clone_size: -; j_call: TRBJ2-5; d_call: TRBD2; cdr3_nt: TGCGCCAGCAGCCAAGGAGCGGGGCCCGGGGCGGCCCAGTACTTC; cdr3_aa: CASSQGAGPGAAQYF
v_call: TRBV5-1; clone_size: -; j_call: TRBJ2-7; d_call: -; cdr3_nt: TGCGCCAGCCGCACCGGGGCCTACGAGCAGTACTTC; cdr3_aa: CASRTGAYEQYF
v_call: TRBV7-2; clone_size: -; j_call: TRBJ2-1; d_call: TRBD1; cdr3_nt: TGTGCCAGCAGATCCGGGACAGGGGGCAGGGATGAGCAGTTCTTC; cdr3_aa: CASRSGTGGRDEQFF
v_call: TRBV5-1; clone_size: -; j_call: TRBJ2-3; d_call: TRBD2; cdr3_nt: TGCGCCAGCAGCTCAACACGAGCGGGAGGAAATAATACGCAGTATTTT; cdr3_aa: CASSSTRAGGNNTQYF
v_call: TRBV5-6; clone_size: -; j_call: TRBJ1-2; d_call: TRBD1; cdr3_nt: TGTGCCAGCAGCTGGATGACGACAGGGCCTAACTATGGCTACACCTTC; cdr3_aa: CASSWMTTGPNYGYTF
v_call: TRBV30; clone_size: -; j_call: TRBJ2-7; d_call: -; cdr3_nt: TGTGCCTGGAGCCCGAGCTCCTACGAGCAGTACTTC; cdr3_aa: CAWSPSSYEQYF
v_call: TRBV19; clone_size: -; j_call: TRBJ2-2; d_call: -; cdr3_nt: TGTGCCAGTAGTTACGGGGGGCAAACCGGGGAGCTGTTTTTT; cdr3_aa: CASSYGGQTGELFF
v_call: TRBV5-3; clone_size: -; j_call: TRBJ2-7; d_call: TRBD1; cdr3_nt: TGTGCCAGAAGGGCCCGGGACAGGGGCCCTTACGAGCAGTACTTC; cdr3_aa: CARRARDRGPYEQYF
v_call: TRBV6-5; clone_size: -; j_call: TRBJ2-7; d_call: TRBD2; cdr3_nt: TGTGCCAGCAGACATCGGCTAGCGGGAAATTTCGAGCAGTACTTC; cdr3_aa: CASRHRLAGNFEQYF
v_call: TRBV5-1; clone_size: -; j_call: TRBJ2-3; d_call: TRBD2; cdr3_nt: TGCGCCAGCAGCGAGCCTAGCGGGGGGACCCCAGATACGCAGTATTTT; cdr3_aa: CASSEPSGGTPDTQYF
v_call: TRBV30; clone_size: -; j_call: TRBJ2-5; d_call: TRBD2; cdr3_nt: TGTGCCTGGGAGATAGCGGGGGGGTCCCAAGAGACCCAGTACTTC; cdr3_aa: CAWEIAGGSQETQYF
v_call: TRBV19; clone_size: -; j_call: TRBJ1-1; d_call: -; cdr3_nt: TGTGCCAGTAGTACCTCGGGGGACACTGAAGCTTTCTTT; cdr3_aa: CASSTSGDTEAFF
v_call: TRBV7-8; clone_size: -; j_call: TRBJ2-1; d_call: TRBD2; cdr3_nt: TGTGCCAGCAGCTTAGTTAGCGGGGGGGCCGGGGAGCAGTTCTTC; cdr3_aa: CASSLVSGGAGEQFF
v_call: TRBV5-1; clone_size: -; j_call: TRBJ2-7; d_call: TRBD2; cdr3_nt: TGCGCCAGCAGCTTGGCCTTCGGGGGGGCCATCTACGAGCAGTACTTC; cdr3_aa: CASSLAFGGAIYEQYF
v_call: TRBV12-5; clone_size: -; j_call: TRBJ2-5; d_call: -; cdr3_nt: TGTGCTAGTGGGTTGCGGGGGACAGAGTACCAAGAGACCCAGTACTTC; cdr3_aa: CASGLRGTEYQETQYF
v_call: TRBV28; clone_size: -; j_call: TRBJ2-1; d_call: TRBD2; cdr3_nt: TGTGCCAGCAGTTTACTAGCGGGCCCTAATGAGCAGTTCTTC; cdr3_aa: CASSLLAGPNEQFF
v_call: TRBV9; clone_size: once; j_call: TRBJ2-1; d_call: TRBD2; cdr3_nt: TGTGCCAGCAGCGTAAGGGGGGCGGGAGGGCCGGGGTACAATGAGCAGTTCTTC; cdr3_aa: CASSVRGAGGPGYNEQFF
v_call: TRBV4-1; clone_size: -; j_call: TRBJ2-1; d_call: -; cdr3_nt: -; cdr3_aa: CASSQTFGPGGQGEQFF
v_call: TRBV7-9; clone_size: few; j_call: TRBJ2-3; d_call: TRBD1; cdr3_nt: TGTGCCAGCAGCTTAGCGAGCGGGACAGGGCTGTCAGTATGGTTGTATTTT; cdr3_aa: CASSLASGTGLSVWLYF
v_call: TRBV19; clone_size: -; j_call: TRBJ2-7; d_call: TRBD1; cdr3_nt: TGTGCCAGTAGTTCCAGGACAGGTTCCCGTTACGAGCAGTACTTC; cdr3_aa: CASSSRTGSRYEQYF
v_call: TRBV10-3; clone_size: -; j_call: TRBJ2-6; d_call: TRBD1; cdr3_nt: TGTGCCATCAGCACGACAGGGTCGAGGGCCAACGTCCTGACTTTC; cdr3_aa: CAISTTGSRANVLTF
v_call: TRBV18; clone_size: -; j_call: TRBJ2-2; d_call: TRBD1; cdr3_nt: TGTGCCAGCTCATTGGGACAGGGGAACACCGGGGAGCTGTTTTTT; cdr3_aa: CASSLGQGNTGELFF
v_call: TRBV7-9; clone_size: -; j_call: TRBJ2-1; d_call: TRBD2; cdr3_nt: TGTGCCAGCAGCCTCCAACTAGCGGGAGCGACATACAATGAGCAGTTCTTC; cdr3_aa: CASSLQLAGATYNEQFF
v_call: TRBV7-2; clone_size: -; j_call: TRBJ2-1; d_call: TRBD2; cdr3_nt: TGTGCCAGCAGCTTAGGAGCCGGGGGGGGGTTTAGGGATGAGCAGTTCTTC; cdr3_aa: CASSLGAGGGFRDEQFF
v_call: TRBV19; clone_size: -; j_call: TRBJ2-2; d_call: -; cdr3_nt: TGTGCCAGTAGTGGTATACCCACAGGGATTCTACGAACCGGGGAGCTGTTTTTT; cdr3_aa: CASSGIPTGILRTGELFF
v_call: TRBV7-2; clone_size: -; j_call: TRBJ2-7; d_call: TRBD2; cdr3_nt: TGTGCCAGCAGCGCGGGGGGCACTTCCTACGAGCAGTACTTC; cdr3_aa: CASSAGGTSYEQYF
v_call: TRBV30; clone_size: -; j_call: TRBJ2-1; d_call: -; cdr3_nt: TGTGCCTGGGCCTCCCGCAGGGGCTCCTACAATGAGCAGTTCTTC; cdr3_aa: CAWASRRGSYNEQFF
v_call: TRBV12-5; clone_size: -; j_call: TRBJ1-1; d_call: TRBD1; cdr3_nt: TGTGCTAGTGGTTTGGGAAGACAGGGTAAGACTGAAGCTTTCTTT; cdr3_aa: CASGLGRQGKTEAFF
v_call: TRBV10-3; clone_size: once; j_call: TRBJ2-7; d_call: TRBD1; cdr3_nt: TGTGCCATCAGTGGACAGGGTTCAGAGGAGCAGTACTTC; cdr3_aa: CAISGQGSEEQYF
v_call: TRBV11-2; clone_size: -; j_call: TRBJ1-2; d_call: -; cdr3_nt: TGTGCCAGCAGCTTAGCGGGAACACTTAACTATGGCTACACCTTC; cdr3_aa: CASSLAGTLNYGYTF
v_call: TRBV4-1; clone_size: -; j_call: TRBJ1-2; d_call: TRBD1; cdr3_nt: TGCGCCAGCAGCTCGACGACAGGGATTAACGCCTTC; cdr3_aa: CASSSTTGINAF
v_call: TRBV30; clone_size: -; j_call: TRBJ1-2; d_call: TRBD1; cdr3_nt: TGTGCCTGGAGTGCGGACAGGGGCTATGGCTACACCTTC; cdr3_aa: CAWSADRGYGYTF
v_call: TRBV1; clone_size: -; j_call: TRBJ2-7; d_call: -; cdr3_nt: TGCACCAGCAGCCAAGATCGGGGCCGGGACTATCACTACGAGCAGTACTTC; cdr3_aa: CTSSQDRGRDYHYEQYF
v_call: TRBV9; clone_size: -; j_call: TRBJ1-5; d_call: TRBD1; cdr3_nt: TGTGCCAGCAGCCCCGGGACAGACTATAGCAATCAGCCCCAGCATTTT; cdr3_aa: CASSPGTDYSNQPQHF
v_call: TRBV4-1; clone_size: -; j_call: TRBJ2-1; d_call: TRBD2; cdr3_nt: TGCGCCAGCAGCCGAACTAGCGGGGCTTACAATGAGCAGTTCTTC; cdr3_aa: CASSRTSGAYNEQFF
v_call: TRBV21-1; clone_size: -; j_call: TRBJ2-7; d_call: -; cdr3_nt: TGTGCCAGCAACCGATCAGGGGTGTGGCAGGGAAATACCACCTACGAGCAGTACTTC; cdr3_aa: CASNRSGVWQGNTTYEQYF
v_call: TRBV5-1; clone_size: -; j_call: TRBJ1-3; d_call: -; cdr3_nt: TGCGCCAGCAGCTTGGATGGCAGCTCTGGAAACACCATATATTTT; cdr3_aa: CASSLDGSSGNTIYF
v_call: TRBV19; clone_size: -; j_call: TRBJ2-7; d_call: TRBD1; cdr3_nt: TGTGCCAGTAGTCCGGGACAGGGGATCTCCTACGAGCAGTACTTC; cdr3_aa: CASSPGQGISYEQYF
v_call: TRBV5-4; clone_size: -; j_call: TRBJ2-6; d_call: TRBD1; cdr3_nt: TGTGCCAGCAGCTTGGGCAGGACAGGGACCGGGGCCAACGTCCTGACTTTC; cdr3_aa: CASSLGRTGTGANVLTF
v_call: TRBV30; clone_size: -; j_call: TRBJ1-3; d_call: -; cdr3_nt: TGTGCCTGTTCAAATACAGGGCAGGGCTTTGGAAACACCATATATTTT; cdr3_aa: CACSNTGQGFGNTIYF
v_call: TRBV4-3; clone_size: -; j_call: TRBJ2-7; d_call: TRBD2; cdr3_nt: TGCGCCAGCAGCCAAGATAAGGGACTAGCGGGACAGCAGTACTTC; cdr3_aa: CASSQDKGLAGQQYF
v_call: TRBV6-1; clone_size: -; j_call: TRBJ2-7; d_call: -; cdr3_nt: TGTGCCAGCAGTGCCCTGGACAGTTATTCCTACGAGCAGTACTTC; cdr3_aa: CASSALDSYSYEQYF